Below are 20 T cell receptor beta chains sequenced from a single sample in a study of T cell changes during pregnancy in multiple sclerosis. TCRdb's copy holds only in-frame clones and misses some; the assay was immunoSEQ multiplex PCR. The data show some 48,000 clones, around 91% seen once. The material sequenced was CD8+ T cells from peripheral blood mononuclear cells, taken in the second trimester of pregnancy. The receptors shown here come from a female donor with multiple sclerosis, enrolled in a pregnancy study.

V is TRBV15 and J is TRBJ1-1; D uncertain. Germline lookup yields CDR1 LNHNV and CDR2 YYDKDF (reference sequence). V gave up 2 bases and J gave up 10 bases, with 14 bases separating them. The CDR3 runs 13 residues. The CDR3 reads CATSRTADYGAFF. For the CDR3, the DNA is TGTGCCACCAGCAGAACAGCGGATTACGGAGCTTTCTTT.

The rearrangement links TRBV6-5 to TRBJ1-2; 9 positions match TRBD1. Germline V gene sequence: CDR1 MNHEY, CDR2 SVGAGI. The V gene end was trimmed by 5 bases and the J gene end by 3 bases; junction bases not matched to a gene: 7. The CDR3 contains 15 residues. Written as DNA, the CDR3 is TGTGCCAGCAGTAGACAGGGGGGTAAAGACTATGGCTACACCTTC. Amino acids: CASSRQGGKDYGYTF.

J is TRBJ1-6 and V is TRBV21-1; whether TRBD1, the table's D call, matches the DNA was not checked. TRBV21-1 is labeled a pseudogene. The CDR3 length is 19 residues. The CDR3 sequence: CASSKLVDSGYSYNSPLHF. CDR3 bases: TGTGCCAGCAGCAAACTCGTCGATTCAGGGTACTCCTATAATTCACCCCTCCACTTT.

The chain links TRBV5-1 to TRBJ2-7, with 8 bases matching TRBD1. This CDR3 contains 15 residues. V lost 4 bases to trimming and J lost 9 bases; unmatched junction nucleotides: 15. Germline V gene data show CDR1 as SGHRS and CDR2 as YFSETQ. The CDR3 DNA reads TGCGCCAGCAGCATCCGGACAGGGAGCGCGGCTTTGCAGTACTTC. Protein: CASSIRTGSAALQYF. The whole variable domain, remainder taken from reference TRBV5-1 and TRBJ2-7, is KAGVTQTPRYLIKTRGQQVTLSCSPISGHRSVSWYQQTPGQGLQFLFEYFSETQRNKGNFPGRFSGRQFSNSRSEMNVSTLELGDSALYLCASSIRTGSAALQYFGPGTRLTVT.

The rearrangement uses TRBV5-1 and TRBJ2-3, with 9 nucleotides matching TRBD2. Trimming took 0 bases from V and 4 from J; bases not matched to a gene: 3. The CDR3 contains 15 residues. CDR1 is SGHRS, CDR2 YFSETQ, per germline. The CDR3 sequence is CASSLAAGGPDTQYF. CDR3 coding DNA: TGCGCCAGCAGCTTGGCGGCGGGAGGGCCAGATACGCAGTATTTT.

V usage is TRBV7-6 and J usage is TRBJ2-3; D not certain. With 1 base removed from V and 1 base from J, the gap between germline ends came to 9 bases. Germline values: CDR1 SGHVS, CDR2 FNYEAQ. There are 15 residues in the CDR3. The CDR3 coding sequence is TGTGCCAGCAGCTTAGTTCTGTTTGGCACAGATACGCAGTATTTT. Residues: CASSLVLFGTDTQYF.

The rearrangement uses TRBV30 and TRBJ2-3; TRBD1 is a possible D gene (6 bases). The CDR3 has 15 amino acids. V lost 4 bases, J lost 2 bases, and 16 bases lay in between. Germline CDR1 is GTSNPN and CDR2 is SVGIG (reference sequence). The CDR3 loop is CAWIWTAGSTDTQYF. In DNA, the CDR3 is TGTGCCTGGATTTGGACAGCAGGATCCACAGATACGCAGTATTTT.

V is TRBV15 and J is TRBJ1-4; TRBD1 agrees at 8 bases. CDR1 LNHNV and CDR2 YYDKDF come from the germline V gene (reference sequence). The CDR3 consists of 16 residues. Trimming took 0 bases from V and 7 from J; bases not matched to a gene: 7. The CDR3 DNA follows: TGTGCCACCAGCAGAGATCGGGCAGGGGGCTCTGAAAAACTGTTTTTT. It encodes CATSRDRAGGSEKLFF.

This sequence joins TRBV7-9 and TRBJ1-2, with 9 bases that match TRBD1. The CDR3 has 15 residues. V lost 2 bases to trimming and J lost 8 bases; unmatched junction nucleotides: 9. Germline assignment: CDR1 SEHNR and CDR2 FQNEAQ (reference sequence). CDR3 sequence: CASSLTQGALGGYTF. Written as DNA, the CDR3 is TGTGCCAGCAGCTTAACACAGGGGGCCCTTGGGGGCTACACCTTC.

About this clone: One end of the junction fails to match germline, which may point to a read error. The V and J genes are TRBV7-7 and TRBJ2-5, with TRBD1 identical over 7 bases. CDR1 and CDR2 from the germline V gene are SSHAT and FNYEAQ (reference sequence). The length of the CDR3 is 15 residues. Written as DNA, the CDR3 is TGTGCTAGCAGCCCCGGGACAGTACTGCAAGAGACCCAGTACTTC. This gives the protein CASSPGTVLQETQYF. Full variable domain (outside the CDR3, taken from reference TRBV7-7 and TRBJ2-5): GAGVSQSPRYKVTKRGQDVTLRCDPISSHATLYWYQQALGQGPEFLTYFNYEAQPDKSGLPSDRFSAERPEGSISTLTIQRTEQRDSAMYRCASSPGTVLQETQYFGPGTRLLVL.

The table lists this clone with a few counts. The chain couples TRBV5-1 to TRBJ2-5; possible D gene TRBD2, 6 bases. Per germline, CDR1 SGHRS and CDR2 YFSETQ. Trimming stripped 4 bases from V and 5 bases from J, with 15 bases between. The length of the CDR3 is 14 residues. The CDR3 sequence is CASSPTRLGETQYF. The CDR3 DNA reads as TGCGCCAGCAGCCCGACTAGACTTGGGGAGACCCAGTACTTC.

The CDR3 spells CASSQDFGGYNNQPQHF. The CDR3 DNA reads TGCGCCAGCAGCCAAGATTTCGGGGGGTATAACAATCAGCCCCAGCATTTT. The rearrangement joins TRBV4-1 to TRBJ1-5; TRBD1 is a possible D gene (5 bases). In germline, CDR1 is MGHRA, CDR2 YSYEKL. V was clipped by 0 bases and J by 3 bases, with 15 bases between them. CDR3 length equals 17 residues.

V usage is TRBV5-8 and J usage is TRBJ1-5, with TRBD1 matching over 7 bases. This CDR3 contains 16 residues. The ends lost 0 bases at V and 7 bases at J; junction bases unmatched: 10. Per germline, CDR1 SGHTS and CDR2 YDEGEE. The CDR3 reads CASSLVRQGDWQPQHF. CDR3 in DNA: TGTGCCAGCAGCTTGGTCAGACAGGGAGATTGGCAGCCCCAGCATTTT.

V is TRBV13 and J is TRBJ1-1, with 8 bases that match TRBD1. The CDR3 is made up of 12 amino acids. V was pared by 4 bases and J by 10 bases, with 5 bases of the junction left unmatched. CDR1 PRHDT and CDR2 FYEKMQ come from the germline V gene (reference sequence). The CDR3: CASSSGQGLAFF. The CDR3 DNA is TGTGCCAGCAGCTCCGGACAGGGTTTAGCTTTCTTT.

The chain couples TRBV13 to TRBJ1-4; D remains ambiguous. The V end was cut by 1 base, the J end by 10 bases, with 10 bases between. This CDR3 is 13 amino acids long. Germline values: CDR1 PRHDT, CDR2 FYEKMQ (reference sequence). The DNA for the CDR3 is TGTGCCAGCAGCTTAGTTGGCAACCGAAAACTGTTTTTT. Amino acids: CASSLVGNRKLFF.

Remarks on this clone: The same CDR3 arises from other DNA sequences in this sample as well. The chain uses TRBV9 and TRBJ2-7, with D possibly matching TRBD2 (7 bases). The CDR3 is 14 residues long. The V end lost 3 bases, the J end lost 2 bases, and 12 bases lay between the germline ends. CDR1 is SGDLS and CDR2 is YYNGEE in the germline V gene. The chain's CDR3 is CASSGPGGPYEQYF. CDR3 sequence (DNA): TGTGCCAGCAGCGGCCCGGGGGGCCCCTACGAGCAGTACTTC.

The V call is TRBV5-8, the J call TRBJ2-3; D is unclear. Germline CDR1 is SGHTS and CDR2 is YDEGEE. The V end lost 4 bases, the J end lost 4 bases, and 13 bases lay between the germline ends. This CDR3 region has 14 residues. The CDR3 region is CASSLSVDSDTQYF. The CDR3 DNA sequence: TGTGCCAGCAGCCTATCGGTTGATTCAGATACGCAGTATTTT. The full variable domain, its missing parts supplied by reference TRBV5-8 and TRBJ2-3, is EAGVTQSPTHLIKTRGQQATLRCSPISGHTSVYWYQQALGLGLQFLLWYDEGEERNRGNFPPRFSGRQFPNYSSELNVNALELEDSALYLCASSLSVDSDTQYFGPGTRLTVL.

The V gene is TRBV7-8, the J gene TRBJ2-1; TRBD2 is a possible D gene (6 bases). V was trimmed by 5 bases and J by 2 bases, leaving 16 bases between them. CDR1 is SGHVS, CDR2 FQNEAQ, per germline. This CDR3 is built from 16 residues. The CDR3 DNA reads TGTGCCAGCAGCCCCGCTGGGGGGATGGCCTACAATGAGCAGTTCTTC. Translating it yields CASSPAGGMAYNEQFF.

This sequence joins TRBV20-1 and TRBJ2-5; no firm D call. The J call is doubtful: the DNA matches TRBJ2-7 better. From germline, CDR1 is DFQATT and CDR2 SNEGSKA (reference sequence). CDR3 length: 11 residues. The CDR3 DNA sequence: TGCAGTGCTAACGCGGTTTACGAGCAGTACTTC. Translated: CSANAVYEQYF.

The CDR3 DNA follows: TGCGCCAGCAGCCAAGAGTTGGAACGGGGGGTGAACACCGGGGAGCTGTTTTTT. Translating gives CASSQELERGVNTGELFF. The chain is built from TRBV4-1 and TRBJ2-2; 7 bases agree with TRBD2. This CDR3 has 18 residues. Germline-derived CDR1 and CDR2 are MGHRA and YSYEKL. V was clipped by 0 bases and J by 1 base; unmatched bases: 8.